Following are 14 T cell receptor beta chains from one sample sequenced in a study of blood T cell repertoires in COVID-19. Profiled with immunoSEQ multiplex PCR; TCRdb holds only in-frame clones, not every one. The sample carries more than 110,000 clones, 86% recorded once. Material: PBMCs or T cells enriched from blood (not recorded which). The source of these receptors is a man aged 50 or older who had recovered from COVID-19.

This clone was counted ten times or more. This chain's CDR3 is CASSFDTGPYTF. The DNA of the CDR3 is TGTGCCAGCAGCTTCGACACAGGGCCCTACACCTTC. This chain connects TRBV7-9 to TRBJ1-2; D might be TRBD1 (6 bases). Per the germline V gene, CDR1 is SEHNR and CDR2 is FQNEAQ (reference sequence). CDR3 length: 12 residues. Trimming took off 3 bases at V and 10 bases at J, with 12 bases between the two ends.

The V and J genes are TRBV28 and TRBJ1-2, with D unclear. The V gene's germline CDR1 is MDHEN and CDR2 SYDVKM. CDR3 size: 13 residues. Trimming cost V 11 bases and J 4 bases, with 17 bases left between them. CDR3 sequence: CASYAEGVYGYTF. The CDR3, as DNA: TGTGCCTCCTACGCAGAAGGAGTCTATGGCTACACCTTC.

CDR3 nucleotides: TGTGCCAGCAGCTTTTTGATTATGGGACTCTATAATTCACCCCTCCACTTT. Translated: CASSFLIMGLYNSPLHF. The chain has TRBV5-5 and TRBJ1-6, with D perhaps matching TRBD1 (5 bases). Germline V gene lookup returns CDR1 SGHKS and CDR2 YYEKEE (reference sequence). V was clipped by 2 bases and J by 3 bases, with 15 bases between them. This CDR3 has 17 amino acids.

The V call is TRBV7-2, the J call TRBJ1-2; D ambiguous. The CDR3 has 13 amino acids. Trimming stripped 2 bases from V and 0 bases from J, with 4 bases between. Germline-derived CDR1 and CDR2 are SGHTA and FQGNSA. In DNA, the CDR3 is TGTGCCAGCAGCTTAACAGCTAACTATGGCTACACCTTC. This gives the protein CASSLTANYGYTF.

This rearrangement joins TRBV24-1 to TRBJ2-5; 10 positions match TRBD1. This CDR3 contains 17 residues. V trimming: 3 bases; J trimming: 5 bases; junction bases outside the gene matches: 11. Germline V CDR1 and CDR2: KGHDR, SFDVKD. CDR3 nucleotides: TGTGCCACCAGTGATACCTCCGGGACAGGGGAGGGGGAGACCCAGTACTTC. Encoded protein: CATSDTSGTGEGETQYF.

The rearrangement joins TRBV24-1 to TRBJ2-1; D is perhaps TRBD1 (7 bases). The CDR3 is 15 residues long. Germline V lookup: CDR1 KGHDR, CDR2 SFDVKD. Trimming removed 5 bases from V and 3 bases from J, with 13 bases in between. The CDR3 DNA follows: TGTGCCACCAGTGTGGCGGGACAGTACTACAATGAGCAGTTCTTC. Protein: CATSVAGQYYNEQFF.

This clone was found a few times. V and J are TRBV4-2 and TRBJ2-1; 9 bases align to TRBD1. With V trimmed by 1 base and J by 9 bases, 10 bases remained unmatched. Germline V gene lookup returns CDR1 LGHNA and CDR2 YNFKEQ. This CDR3 is built from 16 residues. The CDR3 region has the DNA TGTGCCAGCAGCCAAGCGTCGAGACAGGGGGTGGGTGAGCAGTTCTTC. This sequence encodes CASSQASRQGVGEQFF.

The V gene is TRBV19, the J gene TRBJ1-4; TRBD1 matches at 9 bases. The CDR3 covers 16 residues. V lost 10 bases to trimming and J lost 5 bases; unmatched junction nucleotides: 14. Germline CDR1 reads LNHDA; CDR2 reads SQIVND (reference sequence). The CDR3 bases are TGTGCCACGAGCATTCCCGGACAGGGGCGAAATGAAAAACTGTTTTTT. Translated: CATSIPGQGRNEKLFF.

This sequence joins TRBV5-4 and TRBJ2-1; TRBD2 aligns across 13 bases. V gave up 4 bases and J gave up 9 bases; unmatched junction bases: 13. This CDR3 contains 17 residues. The germline V gene encodes CDR1 SGHNT and CDR2 YYREEE (reference sequence). CDR3 residues: CASSPPPTSGRASEQFF. In DNA form, the CDR3 reads TGTGCCAGCAGCCCTCCTCCTACTAGCGGGAGGGCCAGTGAGCAGTTCTTC. The variable domain in full, completed from reference TRBV5-4 and TRBJ2-1, reads ETGVTQSPTHLIKTRGQQVTLRCSSQSGHNTVSWYQQALGQGPQFIFQYYREEENGRGNFPPRFSGLQFPNYSSELNVNALELDDSALYLCASSPPPTSGRASEQFFGPGTRLTVL.

V gene TRBV24-1 combines with J gene TRBJ1-1; unclear D gene. CDR1 is KGHDR and CDR2 is SFDVKD in the germline V gene. The V gene lost 12 bases and the J gene lost 1 base, with 14 bases spanning the gap. This CDR3 comprises 13 residues. In DNA form, the CDR3 reads TGTGCCTCGGAGGGCAACGGGAACACTGAAGCTTTCTTT. It specifies CASEGNGNTEAFF.

This chain joins TRBV12-3 or TRBV12-4 and TRBJ1-2; TRBD1 is a possible D gene (5 bases). V gave up 10 bases and J gave up 3 bases, with 15 bases separating them. The CDR3 length is 13 residues. The CDR3 sequence: CATQWGGDYGYTF. The DNA of the CDR3 is TGTGCCACCCAATGGGGGGGAGACTATGGCTACACCTTC.

V is TRBV5-1 and J is TRBJ1-1, with TRBD1 identical over 11 bases. V gave up 0 bases and J gave up 4 bases; unmatched junction bases: 5. Germline loops: CDR1 SGHRS, CDR2 YFSETQ. The CDR3 extends over 16 amino acids. This CDR3 reads CASSLVAGQGGTEAFF. CDR3 DNA: TGCGCCAGCAGCTTGGTAGCGGGACAGGGGGGCACTGAAGCTTTCTTT.

The genes are TRBV12-3 or TRBV12-4 and TRBJ1-2, with D uncertain. The CDR3 contains 12 residues. V was trimmed by 3 bases and J by 3 bases, leaving 5 bases between them. CDR3 DNA: TGTGCCAGCAGTTTTCCATACTATGGCTACACCTTC. Protein sequence: CASSFPYYGYTF.

The CDR3 reads CATSVLQGDKNIQYF. The CDR3, as DNA: TGTGCCACCAGTGTCCTACAGGGAGACAAAAACATTCAGTACTTC. This rearrangement joins TRBV24-1 to TRBJ2-4; D possibly corresponds to TRBD1 (6 bases). Germline CDR1 reads KGHDR; CDR2 reads SFDVKD. V lost 5 bases and J 3 bases, leaving 13 bases between the germline ends. CDR3 length: 15 amino acids.